This T cell receptor (beta chain) comes out of a study of early T cells in non-severe SARS-CoV-2 infection. On the study more broadly: The authors sequenced bulk RNA from unsorted whole blood, leaving chains unpaired.

Germline loops: CDR1 SGHDN, CDR2 FVKESK. V gave up 4 bases and J gave up 8 bases, with 9 bases separating them. The CDR3 is made up of 11 amino acids. The TCR library protocol was used to attach unique molecular identifiers. These identifiers were attached to individual cDNA molecules. TCRdb reanalysed the 5' RACE reads using MiXCR and keeps one entry per CDR3 protein. The sample holds 26,000 or so distinct CDR3 sequences; about 5% are singletons and the top ten take under 6%. Broader study findings: CD4 and private specificities were missed by VDJdb matching, which favored anti-spike CD8 responses.

This clonotype was seen ten or more times. Its specificity is not known. The clonotype originates from an adult who was a healthcare worker with PCR-confirmed SARS-CoV-2 infection or an uninfected control (not recorded which). Sequencing was performed on whole blood, taken at baseline. The V gene is TRBV14, the J gene TRBJ2-7; a possible D gene is TRBD2 (6 bases). CDR3 sequence: CASSPGVKQYF. The CDR3 DNA follows: TGTGCCAGCAGCCCGGGAGTGAAGCAGTACTTC.